These 9 T cell receptor beta chains were sequenced from one sample in a study of T cell changes during pregnancy in multiple sclerosis. Only in-frame clones appear in the TCRdb table, and some are missing; sequencing was by immunoSEQ multiplex PCR. The table lists 70,000 to 90,000 clones, 90% to 95% of them singletons. Material: peripheral blood, obtained in the first trimester of pregnancy. The source is a female donor with multiple sclerosis, enrolled in a pregnancy study.

The V gene is TRBV2, the J gene TRBJ2-1; 9 bases are shared with TRBD1. V trimming: 2 bases; J trimming: 4 bases; junction bases outside the gene matches: 3. This CDR3 has 15 amino acids. Per the germline V gene, CDR1 is SNHLY and CDR2 is FYNNEI. CDR3 coding DNA: TGTGCCAGCAGTGAATCACAGGGGGCATACAATGAGCAGTTCTTC. The encoded protein is CASSESQGAYNEQFF.

The chain couples TRBV4-2 to TRBJ2-5; TRBD2 agrees at 8 bases. V shed 4 bases, J shed 0 bases, and the junction held 7 bases outside the gene matches. This CDR3 is 16 amino acids long. Germline loops: CDR1 LGHNA, CDR2 YNFKEQ. CDR3 bases: TGTGCCAGCAGCCCTGTTATAGCGGGGTACCAAGAGACCCAGTACTTC. Translated: CASSPVIAGYQETQYF.

This clone has a handful of counts. The rearrangement uses TRBV6-1 and TRBJ2-2, with 9 bases identical to TRBD1. After removal of 11 bases from V and 5 bases from J, the junction contained 9 bases not matched to a gene. The CDR3 has 14 amino acids. Germline V gene lookup returns CDR1 MNHNS and CDR2 SASEGT. The CDR3 loop is CAGRGQGETGELFF. In DNA form, the CDR3 reads TGTGCCGGAAGGGGACAGGGAGAAACCGGGGAGCTGTTTTTT.

This clone came up once. V is TRBV25-1 and J is TRBJ2-7; maybe TRBD1 (5 bases). Germline CDR1 is MGHDK and CDR2 is SYGVNS. CDR3 size: 14 residues. Between the trimmed V and J ends, which lost 6 bases and 0 bases, there was a span of 12 bases. Here the CDR3 DNA reads TGTGCCAGCAGCGATGGGGCAGTCTCCTACGAGCAGTACTTC. Translating gives CASSDGAVSYEQYF.

The DNA of the CDR3 is TGTGCCAGCAGCTTACCGGGAGTAGATACGCAGTATTTT. This codes for CASSLPGVDTQYF. This chain joins TRBV11-2 and TRBJ2-3; possibly TRBD2 for D (6 bases). The CDR3 runs 13 residues. Germline V gene data show CDR1 as SGHAT and CDR2 as FQNNGV. V was cut by 2 bases and J by 5 bases, with 8 bases left in between.

The rearrangement joins TRBV18 to TRBJ1-3; 7 bases match TRBD1. CDR1 KGHSH and CDR2 LQKENI come from the germline V gene. The V and J ends lost 6 bases and 2 bases, in that order; junction bases with no gene match: 4. The CDR3 loop spans 14 amino acids. CDR3 coding DNA: TGTGCCAGCTCGCCTGACAGGGCTGGAAACACCATATATTTT. Residues: CASSPDRAGNTIYF.

The chain carries TRBV10-2 and TRBJ2-7, with a weak D call TRBD1 (5 bases). Germline CDR1 WSHSY, CDR2 SAAADI. Trimming cost V 6 bases and J 2 bases, with 8 bases left between them. The CDR3 is made up of 12 amino acids. For the CDR3, the DNA is TGCGCCAGCAGCCGACAGACCTACGAGCAGTACTTC. It encodes CASSRQTYEQYF.

The chain has TRBV2 and TRBJ1-1, with 7 nucleotides matching TRBD1. Trimming at V came to 5 bases and at J to 6 bases, leaving 6 bases not matched to a gene. This CDR3 is built from 13 residues. Germline CDR1 SNHLY, CDR2 FYNNEI. The CDR3 DNA sequence: TGTGCCAGCAGTATACAGGGGTTCTCTGAAGCTTTCTTT. It translates to CASSIQGFSEAFF.

The gene calls are TRBV18 and TRBJ2-2, with D tentatively TRBD1 (6 bases). V shed 6 bases and J shed 5 bases, with 19 bases lying between them. The CDR3 totals 16 residues. Germline-derived CDR1 and CDR2 are KGHSH and LQKENI. CDR3 in DNA: TGTGCCAGCTCTCAGAGTAGCAGGGGCAGGACCGGGGAGCTGTTTTTT. It encodes CASSQSSRGRTGELFF.